These 15 T cell receptor beta chains were all obtained from the same sample, sequenced in a study of blood T cell repertoires in COVID-19. Clones were sequenced by immunoSEQ multiplex PCR, and TCRdb holds only the in-frame ones, with some missing. The sample contains fewer than 250,000 clones, approximately 85% of which appear only once. Source material: peripheral blood. All receptors derive from a man aged 50 or older with acute or convalescent COVID-19.

For this clone: A much larger clone is a single base away; this may be a read error. This chain connects TRBV3-1 (or the pseudogene TRBV3-2) to TRBJ1-1; 7 bases align to TRBD1. The V segment lost 4 bases and the J segment 5 bases; nucleotides outside the gene matches: 4. The CDR3 is 13 residues long. Germline values: CDR1 LGHDT, CDR2 YNNKEL (reference sequence). CDR3 amino acids: CASSLQGWTEAFF. CDR3 sequence (DNA): TGTGCCAGCAGCCTACAGGGGTGGACTGAAGCTTTCTTT.

The chain employs TRBV18 and TRBJ2-2, with D perhaps matching TRBD2 (5 bases). V was pared by 2 bases and J by 7 bases, with 8 bases between. The CDR3 contains 13 residues. The germline V gene encodes CDR1 KGHSH and CDR2 LQKENI. CDR3 DNA sequence: TGTGCCAGCTCACCAGGAGGCCTCGGGGAGCTGTTTTTT. As protein: CASSPGGLGELFF.

A single count supports this clone. The rearrangement uses TRBV19 and TRBJ2-3; the match to TRBD1 covers 8 bases. V lost 6 bases, J lost 1 base, and 3 bases stayed unmatched. The CDR3 is 14 amino acids. From germline, CDR1 is LNHDA and CDR2 SQIVND (reference sequence). CDR3 sequence reads: CASSETGGTDTQYF. CDR3 nucleotide sequence: TGTGCCAGTAGCGAGACAGGGGGCACAGATACGCAGTATTTT.

This clone came up a few times. The chain is built from TRBV3-1 (or the pseudogene TRBV3-2) and TRBJ1-6, with D possibly TRBD1 on 5 matching bases. The CDR3 contains 12 residues. V gave up 4 bases and J gave up 16 bases, with 14 bases separating them. The germline V gene has CDR1 LGHDT and CDR2 YNNKEL (reference sequence). CDR3 loop: CASSPRTSQLHF. The DNA of the CDR3 is TGTGCCAGCAGCCCCCGGACAAGCCAGCTCCACTTT.

V usage is TRBV29-1 and J usage is TRBJ2-3; a weak D match, TRBD2 (5 bases). The V and J ends lost 6 bases and 2 bases respectively, with 24 bases between them. Germline V gene lookup returns CDR1 SQVTM and CDR2 ANQGSEA. CDR3 length equals 17 residues. CDR3 sequence: CSVTVTFGLANTDTQYF. The CDR3 DNA sequence: TGCAGCGTCACTGTTACCTTCGGTCTAGCAAACACAGATACGCAGTATTTT.

This clone was found many times. V is TRBV3-1 (or the pseudogene TRBV3-2) and J is TRBJ1-1, with D perhaps matching TRBD1 (5 bases). V lost 0 bases and J lost 5, with 10 bases in between. This CDR3 comprises 14 residues. The germline V gene encodes CDR1 LGHDT and CDR2 YNNKEL (reference sequence). CDR3 in DNA: TGTGCCAGCAGCCAAGATCCGGGGGGAACTGAAGCTTTCTTT. It codes for CASSQDPGGTEAFF.

This clone was observed a single time. The chain is built from TRBV5-1 and TRBJ2-6; D gene unclear. The CDR3 loop spans 17 amino acids. Trimming stripped 3 bases from V and 0 bases from J, with 13 bases between. Germline CDR1 and CDR2: SGHRS and YFSETQ. CDR3 sequence reads: CASSSQVASSGANVLTF. For the CDR3, the DNA is TGCGCCAGCAGCTCTCAGGTGGCGAGCTCTGGGGCCAACGTCCTGACTTTC.

This clone was picked up a small number of times. The rearrangement links TRBV7-9 to TRBJ2-1; the D is unclear. The CDR3 consists of 12 residues. V was shortened by 1 base and J by 7 bases, with 5 bases between the two germline ends. Looked up from germline, CDR1 is SEHNR and CDR2 is FQNEAQ (reference sequence). The CDR3 sequence: CASSLGQNEQFF. Here the CDR3 DNA reads TGTGCCAGCAGCTTAGGTCAAAATGAGCAGTTCTTC.

To note about this clone: One junction end does not reproduce the germline sequence, and a read error may be involved. This rearrangement joins TRBV7-7 to TRBJ2-5; 8 bases map to TRBD2. The CDR3 contains 17 residues. CDR1 and CDR2 (germline): SSHAT, FNYEAQ (reference sequence). CDR3 nucleotide sequence: TGTGCTAGCAGCGGGGGCTCCGGGGCTAGCGGCCGAGAGACCCAGTACTTC. Its translation: CASSGGSGASGRETQYF.

CDR3 sequence reads: CASSKAYFGQIKGSGANVLTF. The CDR3 region has the DNA TGTGCCAGTAGTAAAGCTTACTTCGGGCAGATCAAGGGGTCGGGGGCCAACGTCCTGACTTTC. This chain uses TRBV19 with TRBJ2-6; TRBD1 might be the D (5 bases). The CDR3 totals 21 residues. V dropped 4 bases and J dropped 4 bases, with 29 bases sitting between them. CDR1 and CDR2 (germline): LNHDA, SQIVND (reference sequence).

In this sample, this clone turned up once. The chain recombines TRBV15 with TRBJ1-3, with unresolved D. The CDR3 extends over 16 amino acids. Germline V CDR1 and CDR2: LNHNV, YYDKDF (reference sequence). The V end lost 3 bases, the J end lost 0 bases, and 12 bases lay between the germline ends. As DNA, the CDR3 is TGTGCCACCAGCAGGGGCGGGGTCAACTCTGGAAACACCATATATTTT. Protein sequence: CATSRGGVNSGNTIYF.

The chain employs TRBV27 and TRBJ1-4; D is possibly TRBD1 (5 bases). Germline CDR1 is MNHEY and CDR2 is SMNVEV (reference sequence). The CDR3 sequence is 14 residues long. V was cut by 6 bases and J by 8 bases, with 16 bases left in between. CDR3 sequence reads: CASRQGGVREKLFF. CDR3 sequence (DNA): TGTGCCAGCAGGCAGGGAGGGGTGAGAGAAAAACTGTTTTTT.

This chain connects TRBV11-2 to TRBJ1-5; maybe TRBD1 (6 bases). Trimming took off 5 bases at V and 2 bases at J, with 13 bases between the two ends. CDR3 size: 15 residues. The germline gives CDR1 SGHAT, CDR2 FQNNGV. The CDR3 DNA reads TGTGCCAGCAGCCCCGGACAGCACCGCAATCAGCCCCAGCATTTT. Translating gives CASSPGQHRNQPQHF. The full variable domain, in which reference TRBV11-2 and TRBJ1-5 provide the parts outside the CDR3, is EAGVAQSPRYKIIEKRQSVAFWCNPISGHATLYWYQQILGQGPKLLIQFQNNGVVDDSQLPKDRFSAERLKGVDSTLKIQPAKLEDSAVYLCASSPGQHRNQPQHFGDGTRLSIL.

This clone has more than one count but fewer than ten. This chain uses TRBV6-4 with TRBJ1-1; TRBD1 agrees at 7 bases. There are 14 residues in the CDR3. J gave up 7 bases and V 2 bases, and 7 bases lay outside the gene matches. CDR1 and CDR2 (germline): MRHNA, SNTAGT. The CDR3 protein is CASSDQGGRGEAFF. The DNA for the CDR3 is TGTGCCAGCAGTGACCAGGGGGGACGCGGTGAAGCTTTCTTT.

This chain uses TRBV2 with TRBJ2-3; 13 bases match TRBD2. The trim removed 5 bases at V and 4 bases at J, leaving 9 bases unmatched. In germline, CDR1 is SNHLY, CDR2 FYNNEI. The CDR3 loop spans 17 amino acids. CDR3 in DNA: TGTGCCAGCAGTCCCTGGACTAGCGGGAGTCGCCCAGATACGCAGTATTTT. This gives the protein CASSPWTSGSRPDTQYF.